This T cell receptor (beta chain) emerged from a study of T cell responses to AZD1222 COVID-19 vaccine. Notes on the study in general: Unmutated variant regions are reportedly targeted by nearly half of spike-specific TCRs. All repertoire sampling was performed exclusively after the peak T cell response. Spike as a whole was targeted by vaccine-associated CD4 TCRs, dominant at 160-218 and 743-854.

Sequencing used immunoSEQ multiplex PCR; TCRdb keeps in-frame clones, though not all of them. This table holds about 160,000 clones, 90% to 95% found once. A remark on this clone: What it binds is unknown.

V was shortened by 3 bases and J by 4 bases, with 13 bases between the two germline ends. The germline V gene has CDR1 SGDLS and CDR2 YYNGEE. The CDR3 consists of 14 residues. The gene calls are TRBV9 and TRBJ1-1; no definite D call. Sequenced here: peripheral blood, sampled on day 0 of MenACWY control vaccination. This TCR was sampled from an adult in good health. The CDR3, as DNA: TGTGCCAGCAGCGCTCTAGTGGCGGGCACTGAAGCTTTCTTT. It codes for CASSALVAGTEAFF. Full variable domain (remainder filled in from reference TRBV9 and TRBJ1-1): DSGVTQTPKHLITATGQRVTLRCSPRSGDLSVYWYQQSLDQGLQFLIQYYNGEERAKGNILERFSAQQFPDLHSELNLSSLELGDSALYFCASSALVAGTEAFFGQGTRLTVV.